This TCR beta chain was observed in a study of cytomegalovirus exposure and HLA in healthy donors. Study outcomes and limitations: Despite most TCR sequences being rare, some public TCRs occurred in many donors.

Details on this clone: The antigen remains unidentified.

Sequencing used immunoSEQ multiplex PCR; TCRdb keeps in-frame clones, though not all of them. The sample lists about 110,000 clones; around nine tenths were seen once. CDR3 length equals 15 residues. With 3 bases removed from V and 9 bases from J, the gap between germline ends came to 22 bases. Germline lookup yields CDR1 SGHNT and CDR2 YYREEE (reference sequence). The chain joins TRBV5-4 to TRBJ2-7, with D tentatively TRBD1 (6 bases). This clonotype was obtained from a woman aged 18 to 35 in good health and CMV-seronegative. Input material: PBMCs. CDR3 region: CASSSTAGREGGQYF. Here the CDR3 DNA reads TGTGCCAGCAGCTCAACGGCAGGACGGGAAGGGGGGCAGTACTTC.